The entry below gives a single T cell receptor beta chain sequence along with its context. Its ends do not fully match the called genes, so a read error is possible. CDR1 is SGHNT, CDR2 YENEEA, per germline. The CDR3 extends over 13 amino acids. This sample stems from a study of OX40 agonist ivuxolimab in advanced cancers. The assay was immunoSEQ multiplex PCR, and TCRdb's table has in-frame clones only and misses some. Here the sample spans more than 30,000 clones, around 88% being singletons. This TCR came from an adult with an advanced solid tumor such as melanoma, head and neck, liver or kidney cancer. The source was CD4+ or CD8+ T cells sorted from blood, collected in a trial of the OX40 agonist ivuxolimab. The gene calls are TRBV11-3 and TRBJ2-2; D call uncertain. This CDR3 reads CAGSSDNTGELFF. In DNA, the CDR3 is TGTGCCGGCAGCTCCGACAACACCGGGGAGCTGTTTTTT.